These 14 T cell receptor beta chains were all obtained from the same sample, sequenced in a study of T cell changes during pregnancy in multiple sclerosis (dated by TCRdb to about 2019). Receptors were amplified or captured by the immunoSEQ multiplex PCR assay. The clones in this table, taken by TCRdb from immuneACCESS, are in-frame only. Not every clone is retained; where verified, under half of the shortfall comes from an unresolved V gene, and the cause of the rest is unknown. The sample contains tens of thousands of clones, 89% of them found a single time. 1.2% of the sample is held by the ten biggest clonotypes. Sequenced here: CD4+ T cells from peripheral blood mononuclear cells, sampled after pregnancy. The receptors were gathered from a female donor with multiple sclerosis, enrolled in a pregnancy study.

This clone was counted a single time. The J gene is TRBJ2-7, the V gene TRBV5-5, with D tentatively TRBD2 (5 bases). Per the germline V gene, CDR1 is SGHKS and CDR2 is YYEKEE (reference sequence). CDR3 length: 14 amino acids. V lost 0 bases and J lost 6, with 13 bases in between. The CDR3 DNA reads TGTGCCAGCAGCTTGGGAGGGCCCAACGGCGAGCAGTACTTC. Translating gives CASSLGGPNGEQYF.

The V gene is TRBV5-4, the J gene TRBJ2-3; tentatively, D is TRBD2 (7 bases). The CDR3 loop spans 15 amino acids. Germline CDR1 reads SGHNT; CDR2 reads YYREEE (reference sequence). The V gene lost 4 bases and the J gene lost 5 bases, with 17 bases spanning the gap. CDR3 residues: CASSGRGGGGDTQYF. The CDR3 region has the DNA TGTGCCAGCAGCGGGAGGGGCGGGGGCGGAGATACGCAGTATTTT.

The table lists this clone with a count of one. V and J are TRBV18 and TRBJ2-6; 9 bases agree with TRBD1. Trimming took 3 bases from V and 0 from J; bases not matched to a gene: 9. Germline V gene sequence: CDR1 KGHSH, CDR2 LQKENI. This CDR3 is 19 amino acids long. The CDR3 spells CASSPPGQGTGSGANVLTF. CDR3 sequence (DNA): TGTGCCAGCTCACCTCCGGGACAGGGAACCGGCTCTGGGGCCAACGTCCTGACTTTC.

The chain is built from TRBV5-1 and TRBJ1-6; D perhaps matches TRBD1 (6 bases). Germline CDR1 reads SGHRS; CDR2 reads YFSETQ. The CDR3 has 14 amino acids. V lost 2 bases and J 7 bases, leaving 10 bases between the germline ends. The DNA for the CDR3 is TGCGCCAGCAGCTTCGCAGGGGCAAATTCACCCCTCCACTTT. Residues: CASSFAGANSPLHF. The full variable domain, in which reference TRBV5-1 and TRBJ1-6 provide the parts outside the CDR3, is KAGVTQTPRYLIKTRGQQVTLSCSPISGHRSVSWYQQTPGQGLQFLFEYFSETQRNKGNFPGRFSGRQFSNSRSEMNVSTLELGDSALYLCASSFAGANSPLHFGNGTRLTVT.

This chain connects TRBV6-6 to TRBJ2-3; D is ambiguous. V lost 6 bases and J lost 0, with 13 bases in between. CDR1 and CDR2 (germline): MNHNY, SVGAGI (reference sequence). This CDR3 has 15 amino acids. CDR3 sequence: CASSAVYASTDTQYF. The CDR3 DNA follows: TGTGCCAGCAGCGCAGTGTACGCTAGCACAGATACGCAGTATTTT.

The gene calls are TRBV5-1 and TRBJ2-3; 9 nucleotides agree with TRBD2. Per germline, CDR1 SGHRS and CDR2 YFSETQ. This CDR3 is 15 amino acids long. After removal of 4 bases from V and 2 bases from J, the junction contained 5 bases not matched to a gene. Written as DNA, the CDR3 is TGCGCCAGCAGCCCCGGGACTAGCAACACAGATACGCAGTATTTT. It encodes CASSPGTSNTDTQYF.

The chain couples TRBV18 to TRBJ1-3; no clear D. The CDR3 has 15 residues. Germline V gene sequence: CDR1 KGHSH, CDR2 LQKENI. Trimming took 6 bases from V and 0 from J, leaving 12 bases between them. CDR3 in DNA: TGTGCCAGCTCTCTTTTCAGCGTCTCTGGAAACACCATATATTTT. Translation gives CASSLFSVSGNTIYF.

This clone occurred a few times. This chain joins TRBV19 and TRBJ1-2, with D maybe TRBD1 (5 bases). Germline V gene lookup returns CDR1 LNHDA and CDR2 SQIVND (reference sequence). V lost 8 bases and J 2 bases, leaving 18 bases between the germline ends. The CDR3 covers 15 residues. The CDR3 loop reads CASDHDRGGNYGYTF. In nucleotides, the CDR3 is TGTGCCAGTGATCATGACAGAGGTGGAAACTATGGCTACACCTTC.

The rearrangement uses TRBV28 and TRBJ2-7, with D perhaps matching TRBD2 (5 bases). Germline loops: CDR1 MDHEN, CDR2 SYDVKM. V lost 4 bases and J 7 bases, leaving 8 bases between the germline ends. CDR3 length equals 11 residues. The CDR3 DNA follows: TGTGCCAGCAGTTCGGGATGGGAGCAGTACTTC. Encoded protein: CASSSGWEQYF.

The CDR3 here is CSGQGNYGYTF. As DNA, the CDR3 is TGCAGCGGACAGGGGAACTATGGCTACACCTTC. The chain employs TRBV29-1 and TRBJ1-2; 8 positions agree with TRBD1. From germline, CDR1 is SQVTM and CDR2 ANQGSEA. Trimming at V came to 7 bases and at J to 2 bases, leaving 0 bases not matched to a gene. The CDR3 is 11 amino acids.

The chain joins TRBV5-4 to TRBJ2-1, with D perhaps matching TRBD2 (6 bases). This CDR3 comprises 14 residues. V was shortened by 4 bases and J by 5 bases, with 13 bases between the two germline ends. From germline, CDR1 is SGHNT and CDR2 YYREEE (reference sequence). CDR3 bases: TGTGCCAGCAGCCTAGTGGCGGGACACAATGAGCAGTTCTTC. Amino acid sequence: CASSLVAGHNEQFF.

The V call is TRBV30, the J call TRBJ1-5; 9 bases fit TRBD1. The V segment lost 1 base and the J segment 4 bases; nucleotides outside the gene matches: 14. CDR3 length equals 18 residues. CDR1 is GTSNPN, CDR2 SVGIG, per germline (reference sequence). The CDR3 nucleotides read TGTGCCTGGAGTGGGACCGACTATCCGGGACAGGGAAATCAGCCCCAGCATTTT. Its translation: CAWSGTDYPGQGNQPQHF.

The chain couples TRBV5-1 to TRBJ1-1; D remains unclear. This CDR3 region has 13 residues. V was cut by 7 bases and J by 1 base, with 11 bases left in between. The germline V gene encodes CDR1 SGHRS and CDR2 YFSETQ. CDR3 coding DNA: TGCGCCAGCGCGAAGTCCGCGAACACTGAAGCTTTCTTT. It yields the protein CASAKSANTEAFF.

This rearrangement joins TRBV19 to TRBJ1-1; 7 nucleotides line up with TRBD1. The CDR3 is 14 residues long. CDR1 LNHDA and CDR2 SQIVND come from the germline V gene (reference sequence). V lost 2 bases and J lost 3; bases outside the gene matches: 3. CDR3 nucleotide sequence: TGTGCCAGTAGTATATATGGGACAGACACTGAAGCTTTCTTT. Translated, it gives CASSIYGTDTEAFF.